This T cell receptor beta chain emerged from a study of T cells in Graves' hyperthyroidism and ophthalmopathy. This clonotype was seen at least ten times. Antigen unknown. Each patient was aged 18 to 65 and had newly diagnosed hyperthyroidism of under 2 months' duration. PBMCs were collected from a 10 ml volume of fresh peripheral blood. The TCR beta CDR3 regions underwent amplification using RNA transcripts as the source. First-round RT-PCR of the TCR CDR3 relied on the HTBI primer set. MiXCR, run by TCRdb on the multiplex PCR reads, gives a single entry per CDR3 protein. There are 20,000 to 30,000 distinct CDR3 sequences in the sample; roughly 45% occur only once, and about a tenth lies in the top ten. Whole-study findings and limits: Expanded thyroid clonotypes (above 0.001) were mostly also found in blood.

V lost 5 bases and J 7 bases, leaving 12 bases between the germline ends. CDR1 is SGHAT, CDR2 FQNNGV, per germline. This CDR3 spans 14 amino acids. This receptor was obtained from a woman aged 25 to 39 with Graves' hyperthyroidism. The sample taken for sequencing was blood. J is TRBJ1-6 and V is TRBV11-2; D gene uncertain. CDR3: CASSVGRRNSPLHF. The CDR3 DNA sequence: TGTGCCAGCAGCGTAGGGAGGAGGAATTCACCCCTCCACTTT.